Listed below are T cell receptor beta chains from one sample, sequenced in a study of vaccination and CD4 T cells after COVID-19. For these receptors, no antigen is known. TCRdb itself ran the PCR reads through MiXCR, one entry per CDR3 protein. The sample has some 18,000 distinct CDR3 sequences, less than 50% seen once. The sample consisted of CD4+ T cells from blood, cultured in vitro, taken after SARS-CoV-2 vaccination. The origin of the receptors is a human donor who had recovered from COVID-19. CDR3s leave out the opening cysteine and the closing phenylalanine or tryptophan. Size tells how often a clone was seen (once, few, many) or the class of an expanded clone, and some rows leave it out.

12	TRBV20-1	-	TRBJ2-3	SARTTLGTDTQY
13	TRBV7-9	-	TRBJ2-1	ASRVSSGSVDEQF
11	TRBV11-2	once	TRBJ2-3	ASSLDLGDTQY
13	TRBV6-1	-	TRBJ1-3	ASGGQDYSGNTIY
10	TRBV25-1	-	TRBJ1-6	ASSESKSPLH
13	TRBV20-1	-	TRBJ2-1	SAREAASGSIEQF
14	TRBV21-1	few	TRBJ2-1	ASSKDGCRSYNEQF
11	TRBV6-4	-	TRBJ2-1	ASSDGTKDEQF
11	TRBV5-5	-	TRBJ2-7	ASSLLADYEQY
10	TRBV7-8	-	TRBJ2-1	ASSLFSDEQF
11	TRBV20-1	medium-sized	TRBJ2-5	SAYRDGQETQY
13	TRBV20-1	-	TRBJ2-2	SASALVPNTGELF
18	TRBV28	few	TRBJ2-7	ASSFLFGTSGRVSHYEQY
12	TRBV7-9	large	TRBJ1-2	ASSAGQENYGYT
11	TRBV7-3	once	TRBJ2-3	ASSPSRTDTQY
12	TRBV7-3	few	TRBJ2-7	ASSFAGPPYEQY
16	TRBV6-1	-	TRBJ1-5	ASEPLADNGLRNQPQH
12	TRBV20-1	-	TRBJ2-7	SARPGTGALEQY
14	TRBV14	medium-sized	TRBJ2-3	ASSQGRGLPPYTQY
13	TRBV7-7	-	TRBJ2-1	ASSPGSGGGNEQF
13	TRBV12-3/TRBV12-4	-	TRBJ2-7	ASSLSLAESYEQY
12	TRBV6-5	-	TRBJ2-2	ASSYSRNTGELF
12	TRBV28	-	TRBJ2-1	ASSTALYYNEQF
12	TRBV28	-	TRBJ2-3	ASSRGGAGATQY
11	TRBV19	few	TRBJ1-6	ASSPTSNSPLH
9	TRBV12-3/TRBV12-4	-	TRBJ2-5	ASSVKETQY
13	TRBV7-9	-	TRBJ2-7	ASSRGQGAYYEQY
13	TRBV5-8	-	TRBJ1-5	ASSLGQDRNQPQH
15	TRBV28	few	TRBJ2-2	ASSFTGLAGNTGELF
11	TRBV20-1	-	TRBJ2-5	SSVLGAKETQY
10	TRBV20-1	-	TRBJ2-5	SARTDQETQY
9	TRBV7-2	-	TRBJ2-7	ASSSANEQY
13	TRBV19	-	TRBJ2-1	ASSVGTSGFNEQF
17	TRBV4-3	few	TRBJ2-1	ASSQAATRTSGILYEQF
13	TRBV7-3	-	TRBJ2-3	ASSLTRDSSDTQY
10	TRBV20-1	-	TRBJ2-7	SASFSDAEQY
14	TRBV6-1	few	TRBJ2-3	ASSELRSGRRDTQY
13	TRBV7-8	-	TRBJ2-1	ASSLIAEGGNEQF
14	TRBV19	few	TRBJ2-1	ASSIRGGNSYNEQF
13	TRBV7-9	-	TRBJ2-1	ASSHSGSRVGEQF
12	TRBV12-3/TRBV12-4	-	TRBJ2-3	ASSLGRELDTQY